This record looks at one T cell receptor (beta chain) sequence and its context. This sample is part of a study of preoperative IRX-2 immunotherapy in early breast cancer. The assay was immunoSEQ multiplex PCR, and TCRdb's table has in-frame clones only and misses some. The sample includes roughly 26,000 clones, 80% to 90% of them seen just once. Trimming removed 0 bases at V and 5 bases at J, with 7 bases between. The CDR3 runs 13 residues. Per germline, CDR1 WSHSY and CDR2 SAAADI. Treatment reported: preoperative locoregional IRX-2 cytokine immunotherapy. The receptor was derived from a human donor with breast cancer. The chain couples TRBV10-2 to TRBJ1-1; D not certain. The source was lymph node tissue, collected after IRX-2 immunotherapy. As DNA, the CDR3 is TGCGCCAGCAGTGAGTCGGCCTTGACTGAAGCTTTCTTT. It encodes CASSESALTEAFF.